These T cell receptor beta chains were read from a single sample in a study of T cell changes during pregnancy in multiple sclerosis. Generated by immunoSEQ multiplex PCR, the TCRdb table keeps only in-frame clones and is missing some. In the table there are 76,000 or so clones, roughly 95% of which are singletons. This sample comprised peripheral blood, obtained in the second trimester of pregnancy. The receptors originated from a female donor in good health, enrolled as a control in a pregnancy study. Each CDR3 is given with its conserved first and last residue. A D gene is named only where the DNA matches it firmly. Clone size is given for some rows only: seen once, a few or many times, or a class if the clone is expanded.

clone_size j_call v_call d_call cdr3_nt cdr3_aa
NA TRBJ2-7 TRBV4-1 TRBD1 TGCGCCAGCAGCCAAAGACAGGGGTCCTACGAGCAGTACTTC CASSQRQGSYEQYF
NA TRBJ1-6 TRBV6-1 NA TGTGCCAGCAGTGAACCCGGCAGGGGCGGATCACCCCTCCACTTT CASSEPGRGGSPLHF
once TRBJ1-2 TRBV19 NA TGTGCCAGTAGTGCGACAAGGTCCAACTATGGCTACACCTTC CASSATRSNYGYTF
NA TRBJ1-4 TRBV7-9 TRBD1 TGTGCCAGCAGCCTCGGGACAGCCGAAAGAAAACTGTTTTTT CASSLGTAERKLFF
NA TRBJ2-1 TRBV2 NA TGTGCCAGCACGCCGGCGAGGCCGTACAATGAGCAGTTCTTC CASTPARPYNEQFF
NA TRBJ2-2 TRBV27 TRBD1 TGTGCCAGCAGTTCGTCAGGGGGAGCCTATACCGGGGAGCTGTTTTTT CASSSSGGAYTGELFF
NA TRBJ1-1 TRBV7-9 TRBD1 TGTGCCAGCAGCTTGCAGGGGGCAATTAAAGCTTTCTTT CASSLQGAIKAFF
NA TRBJ2-1 TRBV5-1 NA TGCGCCAGCAGCTTGGCCAGTGCTGAGCAGTTCTTC CASSLASAEQFF
NA TRBJ1-1 TRBV6-5 NA TGTGCCAGCAGTTACTCTTTGGGGGGCACTGAAGCTTTCTTT CASSYSLGGTEAFF
NA TRBJ2-5 TRBV12-5 NA TGTGCTAGTGGTTTTGGGGGGGGGCATCAAGAGACCCAGTACTTC CASGFGGGHQETQYF
NA TRBJ2-3 TRBV7-3 TRBD1 TGTGCCAGCAGCCCTTCCGGGACAGGGATGGATACGCAGTATTTT CASSPSGTGMDTQYF
NA TRBJ1-2 TRBV7-2 TRBD1 TGTGCCAGCAGCCTACCGGACAGGGGGCCGTTTGGCTACACCTTC CASSLPDRGPFGYTF
NA TRBJ2-3 TRBV5-1 TRBD2 TGCGCCAGCAGCTTCCAAAGCGGGGGGGCCGGGAGCACAGATACGCAGTATTTT CASSFQSGGAGSTDTQYF
NA TRBJ1-1 TRBV7-2 TRBD1 TGTGCCAGCAGCTCGGGGACAGGGTGGAACACTGAAGCTTTCTTT CASSSGTGWNTEAFF
NA TRBJ2-1 TRBV11-3 TRBD2 TGTGCCAGCAGCCGACTAGCGGGGGGTCACAATGAGCAGTTCTTC CASSRLAGGHNEQFF
NA TRBJ1-5 TRBV5-5 TRBD1 TGTGCCAGCAGCCCGACAGGGAGTAGGGATCAGCCCCAGCATTTT CASSPTGSRDQPQHF
NA TRBJ1-2 TRBV6-1 NA TGTGCCAGCAGTATCCGGGACATAATGTTC CASSIRDIMF
once TRBJ1-1 TRBV29-1 TRBD1 TGCAGCGTCGAACAGGGGCCTGAAGCTTTCTTT CSVEQGPEAFF
NA TRBJ2-1 TRBV5-6 TRBD2 TGTGCCAGCAGCTGGGCGGGGGGGAATGAGCAGTTCTTC CASSWAGGNEQFF
NA TRBJ1-2 TRBV6-1 NA TGTGCCAGCAGTGAAGTAGGGGACACTGTCGAAGGCTACACCTTC CASSEVGDTVEGYTF
NA TRBJ1-2 TRBV9 TRBD1 TGTGCCAGCAGCGTCGCGGGACAGCCCTATGGCTACACCTTC CASSVAGQPYGYTF
NA TRBJ1-2 TRBV30 TRBD1 TGTGCCTGGAGTGAGGACAGGGGAGGAAGCTACACCTTC CAWSEDRGGSYTF
NA TRBJ1-5 TRBV6-5 NA TGTGCCAGCAGGGCAGAAGGAGGGGGGGGGCAGCCCCAGCATTTT CASRAEGGGGQPQHF
once TRBJ1-1 TRBV10-3 NA TGTGCCATCAGCACTACACCGGTGATGAACACTGAAGCTTTCTTT CAISTTPVMNTEAFF
NA TRBJ2-3 TRBV7-2 NA TGTGCCAGCAGCACAAATTACGGGCAGGGGCCGTATTTT CASSTNYGQGPYF
NA TRBJ2-1 TRBV11-2 TRBD1 TGTGCCAGCAGCTACGCAGGGGGACCTTACAATGAGCAGTTCTTC CASSYAGGPYNEQFF
NA TRBJ1-2 TRBV5-8 TRBD1 TGTGCCAGCAGCCCGCAGGACAGGGACGGCTATGGCTACACCTTC CASSPQDRDGYGYTF
NA TRBJ1-6 TRBV5-6 TRBD1 TGTGCCAGCAGCGGGACAGAGAATTCACCCCTCCACTTT CASSGTENSPLHF
NA TRBJ1-2 TRBV6-5 NA TGTGCCAGCAGTCTTAGTGTAGCTAACTATGGCTACACCTTC CASSLSVANYGYTF
NA TRBJ2-5 TRBV5-1 TRBD2 TGCGCCAGCAGCTTGGCGGGACTAGCGGGGGCTCAAGAGACCCAGTACTTC CASSLAGLAGAQETQYF
NA TRBJ1-3 TRBV19 NA TGTGCCAGTAGTGCCCAGACAGGCGGATACACCATATATTTT CASSAQTGGYTIYF
NA TRBJ1-2 TRBV7-2 NA TGTGCCAGCAGCTTAGTAGTGCAGGGCCAATATGGCTACACCTTC CASSLVVQGQYGYTF
NA TRBJ2-7 TRBV11-3 TRBD1 TGTGCCAGCAGCACTAGGACAGGCAGCCACGAGCAGTACTTC CASSTRTGSHEQYF
NA TRBJ2-2 TRBV15 NA TGTGCCACCAGCAGAGATCTTGCCGGGGAGCTGTTTTTT CATSRDLAGELFF
once TRBJ2-2 TRBV5-6 TRBD1 TGTGCCAGCAGCATAAGGACAGGGGTGAACGGGGAGCTGTTTTTT CASSIRTGVNGELFF
NA TRBJ1-2 TRBV7-9 NA TGTGCCAGCAGCACAGGACACCCGGGGGCTAACTATGGCTACACCTTC CASSTGHPGANYGYTF